One and the same sample provided the 13 T cell receptor beta chains below, sequenced in a study of T-cell reconstitution after alpha-beta-depleted transplantation in children. Unique molecular identifiers were incorporated into the prepared TCRbeta library. One entry per CDR3 protein, called by TCRdb with MiXCR from the PCR reads. The table shows 500,000 to 750,000 distinct CDR3 sequences, with roughly 13% occurring only once. This specimen was PBMCs, mostly from graft donor cells, taken 360 days after TCRalphabeta/CD19-depleted stem cell transplant. Receptor source: a male patient aged 10-17 years who had a stem cell transplant for acute myeloid leukemia, so the T cells may come from the graft donor.

This clonotype was counted many times. The gene calls are TRBV20-1 and TRBJ2-4; 9 bases align to TRBD1. Per the germline V gene, CDR1 is DFQATT and CDR2 is SNEGSKA (reference sequence). This CDR3 spans 15 amino acids. V lost 0 bases to trimming and J lost 8 bases; unmatched junction nucleotides: 8. The chain's CDR3 is CSARERQGVRDIQYF. Here the CDR3 DNA reads TGCAGTGCTAGAGAGAGACAGGGGGTGAGAGACATTCAGTACTTC.

The chain uses TRBV18 and TRBJ1-1; 10 positions match TRBD1. The CDR3 length is 15 residues. Germline trimming cut 3 bases from V and 3 bases from J; bases unmatched to any gene: 4. The germline gives CDR1 KGHSH, CDR2 LQKENI. Written as DNA, the CDR3 is TGTGCCAGCTCACCTATGACAGGGGGCCACACTGAAGCTTTCTTT. Residues: CASSPMTGGHTEAFF. Drawing the rest from reference TRBV18 and TRBJ1-1, the complete variable domain is NAGVMQNPRHLVRRRGQEARLRCSPMKGHSHVYWYRQLPEEGLKFMVYLQKENIIDESGMPKERFSAEFPKEGPSILRIQQVVRGDSAAYFCASSPMTGGHTEAFFGQGTRLTVV.

The chain is built from TRBV15 and TRBJ2-5; TRBD2 might be the D (5 bases). The CDR3 length is 17 residues. The V and J ends lost 0 bases and 0 bases respectively, with 14 bases between them. Germline CDR1 reads LNHNV; CDR2 reads YYDKDF (reference sequence). The CDR3 DNA sequence: TGTGCCACCAGCAGAGATTACGGGGATAAGTACCAAGAGACCCAGTACTTC. Translation: CATSRDYGDKYQETQYF.

This sequence joins TRBV10-3 and TRBJ2-2; 10 positions match TRBD2. The CDR3 consists of 15 residues. J was trimmed by 7 bases and V by 3 bases; bases with no gene match: 5. The V gene's germline CDR1 is ENHRY and CDR2 SYGVKD. The CDR3 region is CAISDHPSGSGELFF. For the CDR3, the DNA is TGTGCCATCAGTGATCATCCTAGCGGGAGCGGGGAGCTGTTTTTT.

J is TRBJ2-1 and V is TRBV5-1, with D perhaps TRBD2 (5 bases). The CDR3 has 14 residues. Per the germline V gene, CDR1 is SGHRS and CDR2 is YFSETQ. V was shortened by 3 bases and J by 7 bases, with 14 bases between the two germline ends. CDR3 bases: TGCGCCAGCAGCTCCGAGCTAGGCGGGAATGAGCAGTTCTTC. It codes for CASSSELGGNEQFF. Supplemented by reference TRBV5-1 and TRBJ2-1, the full variable domain reads KAGVTQTPRYLIKTRGQQVTLSCSPISGHRSVSWYQQTPGQGLQFLFEYFSETQRNKGNFPGRFSGRQFSNSRSEMNVSTLELGDSALYLCASSSELGGNEQFFGPGTRLTVL.

This clonotype was seen a handful of times. The DNA of the CDR3 is TGCGCCAGCAGTACCAATCCAACAGGGGGCCCAGGAGATACGCAGTATTTT. Protein sequence: CASSTNPTGGPGDTQYF. This chain links TRBV4-3 with TRBJ2-3, with 9 positions matching TRBD1. The junction had 15 bases not matched to a gene; V was cut back by 6 bases and J by 5 bases. Germline V gene sequence: CDR1 LGHNA, CDR2 YSLEER. The length of the CDR3 is 17 residues.

V is TRBV4-3 and J is TRBJ2-7; D uncertain. This CDR3 has 14 amino acids. Deletions cut 1 base from V and 0 bases from J, with 7 bases between. Looked up from germline, CDR1 is LGHNA and CDR2 is YSLEER. The CDR3 DNA is TGCGCCAGCAGCCAAGCACTACTCTCCTACGAGCAGTACTTC. It specifies CASSQALLSYEQYF.

V usage is TRBV13 and J usage is TRBJ2-1; D gene ambiguous. CDR3 size: 13 residues. V was shortened by 1 base and J by 6 bases, with 7 bases between the two germline ends. Germline assignment: CDR1 PRHDT and CDR2 FYEKMQ (reference sequence). As DNA, the CDR3 is TGTGCCAGCAGCTTAGCTGTTCCCAATGAGCAGTTCTTC. It is translated as CASSLAVPNEQFF.

The chain is built from TRBV28 and TRBJ2-5; 8 bases fit TRBD2. CDR3 size: 15 residues. V lost 2 bases and J lost 2; bases outside the gene matches: 4. The germline gives CDR1 MDHEN, CDR2 SYDVKM. CDR3 sequence reads: CASSLGGLAQETQYF. DNA of the CDR3: TGTGCCAGCAGTTTAGGTGGACTAGCACAAGAGACCCAGTACTTC. The whole variable domain, filled in from reference TRBV28 and TRBJ2-5, reads DVKVTQSSRYLVKRTGEKVFLECVQDMDHENMFWYRQDPGLGLRLIYFSYDVKMKEKGDIPEGYSVSREKKERFSLILESASTNQTSMYLCASSLGGLAQETQYFGPGTRLLVL.

This clonotype was observed a few times. The chain recombines TRBV4-3 with TRBJ2-7, with TRBD1 matching over 7 bases. Germline CDR1 is LGHNA and CDR2 is YSLEER. The CDR3 extends over 16 amino acids. Germline trimming cut 4 bases from V and 2 bases from J; bases unmatched to any gene: 11. The CDR3 here is CASSPSDRVEPYEQYF. In nucleotides, the CDR3 is TGCGCCAGCAGCCCCTCCGACAGGGTGGAGCCCTACGAGCAGTACTTC.

This clonotype was seen only a few times. The rearrangement uses TRBV20-1 and TRBJ2-3, with unresolved D. Per germline, CDR1 DFQATT and CDR2 SNEGSKA (reference sequence). The CDR3 covers 12 residues. V dropped 6 bases and J dropped 0 bases, with 7 bases sitting between them. This CDR3 reads CSALFSTDTQYF. The CDR3 nucleotides are TGCAGTGCCCTCTTTAGCACAGATACGCAGTATTTT.

V usage is TRBV12-3 or TRBV12-4 and J usage is TRBJ2-7, with TRBD1 as a possible D gene (6 bases). The CDR3 runs to 15 residues. Trimming removed 3 bases at V and 4 bases at J, with 16 bases between. CDR3 sequence (DNA): TGTGCCAGCAGTTTTCCGGGACAAGGAATTTACGAGCAGTACTTC. Protein product: CASSFPGQGIYEQYF.

CDR3 DNA: TGTGCCAGCAGCCAAGGAAACTCGGGTCCCGGGGAGCTGTTTTTT. Protein: CASSQGNSGPGELFF. The J gene is TRBJ2-2, the V gene TRBV7-3; D gene uncertain. The CDR3 totals 15 residues. The germline V gene has CDR1 SGHTA and CDR2 FQGTGA. Trimming left V 5 bases short and J 6 bases short, with 16 bases between.